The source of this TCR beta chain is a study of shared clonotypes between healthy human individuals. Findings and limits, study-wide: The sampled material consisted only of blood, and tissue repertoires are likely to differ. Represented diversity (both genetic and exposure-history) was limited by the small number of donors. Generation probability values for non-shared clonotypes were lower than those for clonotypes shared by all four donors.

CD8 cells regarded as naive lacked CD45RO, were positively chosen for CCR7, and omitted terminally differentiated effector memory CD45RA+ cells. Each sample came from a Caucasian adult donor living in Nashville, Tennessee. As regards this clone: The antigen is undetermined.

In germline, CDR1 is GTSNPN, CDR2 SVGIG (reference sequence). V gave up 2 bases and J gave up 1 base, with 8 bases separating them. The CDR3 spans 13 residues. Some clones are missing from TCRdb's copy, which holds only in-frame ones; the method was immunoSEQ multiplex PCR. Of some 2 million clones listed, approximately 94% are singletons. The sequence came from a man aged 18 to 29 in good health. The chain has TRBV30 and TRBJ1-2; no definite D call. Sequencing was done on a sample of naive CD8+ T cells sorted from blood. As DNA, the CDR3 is TGTGCCTGGAGTTTGAGCTTTAACTATGGCTACACCTTC. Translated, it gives CAWSLSFNYGYTF.